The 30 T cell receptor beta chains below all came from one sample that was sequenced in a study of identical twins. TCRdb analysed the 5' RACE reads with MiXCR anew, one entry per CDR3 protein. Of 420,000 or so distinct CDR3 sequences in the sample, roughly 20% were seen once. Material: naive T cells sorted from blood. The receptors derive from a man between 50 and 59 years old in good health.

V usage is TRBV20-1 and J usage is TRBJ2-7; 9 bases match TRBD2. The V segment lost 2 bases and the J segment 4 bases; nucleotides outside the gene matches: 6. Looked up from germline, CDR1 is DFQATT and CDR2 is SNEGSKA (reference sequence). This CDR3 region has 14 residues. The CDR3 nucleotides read TGCAGTGCTAGACCAGGACTAGCGACTTACGAGCAGTACTTC. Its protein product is CSARPGLATYEQYF.

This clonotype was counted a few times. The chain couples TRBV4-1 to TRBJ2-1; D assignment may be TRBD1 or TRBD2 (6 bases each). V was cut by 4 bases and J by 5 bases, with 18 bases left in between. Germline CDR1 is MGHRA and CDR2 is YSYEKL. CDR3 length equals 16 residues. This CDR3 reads CASSLSGGTKDNEQFF. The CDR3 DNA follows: TGCGCCAGCAGCCTTAGTGGCGGGACAAAAGACAATGAGCAGTTCTTC.

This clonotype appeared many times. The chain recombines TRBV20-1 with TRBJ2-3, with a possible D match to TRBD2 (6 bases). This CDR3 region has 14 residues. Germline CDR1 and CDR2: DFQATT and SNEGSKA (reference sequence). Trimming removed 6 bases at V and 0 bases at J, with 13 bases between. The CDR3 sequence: CSAPWRGSTDTQYF. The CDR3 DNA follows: TGCAGTGCGCCATGGCGGGGTAGCACAGATACGCAGTATTTT.

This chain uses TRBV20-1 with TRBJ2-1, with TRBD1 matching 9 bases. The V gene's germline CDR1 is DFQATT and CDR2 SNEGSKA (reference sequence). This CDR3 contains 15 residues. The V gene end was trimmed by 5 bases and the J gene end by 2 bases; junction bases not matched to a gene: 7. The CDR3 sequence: CSAAHRDRAYNEQFF. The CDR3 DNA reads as TGCAGTGCTGCACACCGGGACAGGGCCTACAATGAGCAGTTCTTC.

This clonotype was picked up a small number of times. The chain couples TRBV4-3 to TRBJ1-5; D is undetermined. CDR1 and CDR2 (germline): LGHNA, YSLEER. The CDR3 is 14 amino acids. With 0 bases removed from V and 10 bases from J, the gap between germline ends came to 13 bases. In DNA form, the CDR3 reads TGCGCCAGCAGCCAAGATTTAGCCACCGAACCCCAGCATTTT. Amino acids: CASSQDLATEPQHF.

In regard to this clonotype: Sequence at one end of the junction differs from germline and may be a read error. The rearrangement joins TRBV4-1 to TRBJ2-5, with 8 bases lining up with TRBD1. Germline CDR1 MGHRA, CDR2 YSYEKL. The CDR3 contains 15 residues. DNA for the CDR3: TGCGCCATCAGCCGGACTCCGGGACAGGAAGAGACCCAGTACTTC. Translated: CAISRTPGQEETQYF.

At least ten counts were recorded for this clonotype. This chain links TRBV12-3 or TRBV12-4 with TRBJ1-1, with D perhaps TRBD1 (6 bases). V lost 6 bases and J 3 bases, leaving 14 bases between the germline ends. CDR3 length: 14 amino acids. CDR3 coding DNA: TGTGCCAGCAGCCGAACTCAGGGGTACACTGAAGCTTTCTTT. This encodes CASSRTQGYTEAFF.

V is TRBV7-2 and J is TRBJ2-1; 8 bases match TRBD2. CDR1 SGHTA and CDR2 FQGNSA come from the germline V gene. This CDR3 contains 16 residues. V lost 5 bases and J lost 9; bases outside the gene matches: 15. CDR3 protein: CASSSRAGAGAGEQFF. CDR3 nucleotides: TGTGCCAGCAGCAGCCGAGCGGGGGCTGGTGCTGGTGAGCAGTTCTTC. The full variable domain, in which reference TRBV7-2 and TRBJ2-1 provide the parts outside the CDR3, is GAGVSQSPSNKVTEKGKDVELRCDPISGHTALYWYRQSLGQGLEFLIYFQGNSAPDKSGLPSDRFSAERTGGSVSTLTIQRTQQEDSAVYLCASSSRAGAGAGEQFFGPGTRLTVL.

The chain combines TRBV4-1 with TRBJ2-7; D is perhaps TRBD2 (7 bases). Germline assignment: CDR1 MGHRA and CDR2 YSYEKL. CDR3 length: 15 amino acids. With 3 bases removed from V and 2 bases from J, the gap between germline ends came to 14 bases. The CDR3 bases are TGCGCCAGCAGCCATATGAGGGGGGGAACCTACGAGCAGTACTTC. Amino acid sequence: CASSHMRGGTYEQYF.

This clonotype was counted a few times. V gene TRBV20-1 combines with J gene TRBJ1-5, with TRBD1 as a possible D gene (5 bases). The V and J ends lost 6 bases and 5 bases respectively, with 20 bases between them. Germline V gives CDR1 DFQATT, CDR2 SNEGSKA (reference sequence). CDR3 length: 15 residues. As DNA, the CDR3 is TGCAGTGCCAGTACTTACGGGGCCGGGGATCAGCCCCAGCATTTT. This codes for CSASTYGAGDQPQHF.

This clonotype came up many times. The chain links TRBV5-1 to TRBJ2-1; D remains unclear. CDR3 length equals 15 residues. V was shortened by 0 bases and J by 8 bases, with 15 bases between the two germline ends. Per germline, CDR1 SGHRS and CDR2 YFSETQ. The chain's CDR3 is CASSLDGIAIDEQFF. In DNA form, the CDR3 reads TGCGCCAGCAGCTTGGATGGCATAGCCATCGATGAGCAGTTCTTC.

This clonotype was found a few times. The CDR3 is CASSKGQGAYGEKLFF. The CDR3 DNA follows: TGTGCCAGCAGTAAGGGACAGGGGGCGTACGGTGAAAAACTGTTTTTT. This chain uses TRBV6-1 with TRBJ1-4; 12 bases are shared with TRBD1. The V gene's germline CDR1 is MNHNS and CDR2 SASEGT. This CDR3 region has 16 residues. With V trimmed by 5 bases and J by 7 bases, 8 bases remained unmatched.

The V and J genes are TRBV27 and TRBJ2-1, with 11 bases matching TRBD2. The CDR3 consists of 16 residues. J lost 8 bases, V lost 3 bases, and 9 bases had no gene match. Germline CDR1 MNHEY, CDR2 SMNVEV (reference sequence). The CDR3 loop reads CASSFFGSGRAYEQFF. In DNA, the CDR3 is TGTGCCAGCAGTTTTTTCGGTAGCGGGAGGGCCTATGAGCAGTTCTTC.

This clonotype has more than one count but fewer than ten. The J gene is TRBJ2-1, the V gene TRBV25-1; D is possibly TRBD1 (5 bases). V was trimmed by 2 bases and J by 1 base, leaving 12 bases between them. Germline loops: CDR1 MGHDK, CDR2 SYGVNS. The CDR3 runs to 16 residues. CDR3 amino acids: CASSETTGLSYNEQFF. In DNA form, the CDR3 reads TGTGCCAGCAGTGAAACCACAGGTTTGTCCTACAATGAGCAGTTCTTC.

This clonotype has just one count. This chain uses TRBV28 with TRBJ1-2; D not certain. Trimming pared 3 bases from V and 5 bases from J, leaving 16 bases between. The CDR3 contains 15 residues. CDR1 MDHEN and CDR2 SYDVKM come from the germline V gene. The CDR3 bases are TGTGCCAGCAGTTTGTCTACCCCTCCAAGTTATGGCTACACCTTC. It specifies CASSLSTPPSYGYTF.

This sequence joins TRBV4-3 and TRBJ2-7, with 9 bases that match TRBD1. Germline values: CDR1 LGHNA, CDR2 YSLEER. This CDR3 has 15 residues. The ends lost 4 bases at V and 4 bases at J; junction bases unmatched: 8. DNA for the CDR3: TGCGCCAGCAGCCCAGATTTTGGACAGGGGTACGAGCAGTACTTC. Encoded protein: CASSPDFGQGYEQYF.

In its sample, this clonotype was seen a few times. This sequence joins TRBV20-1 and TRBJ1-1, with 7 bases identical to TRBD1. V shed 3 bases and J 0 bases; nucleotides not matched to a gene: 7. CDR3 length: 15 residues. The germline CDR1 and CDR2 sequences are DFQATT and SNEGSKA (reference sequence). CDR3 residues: CSARLSGQMNTEAFF. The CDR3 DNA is TGCAGTGCTAGGCTCTCGGGACAGATGAACACTGAAGCTTTCTTT.

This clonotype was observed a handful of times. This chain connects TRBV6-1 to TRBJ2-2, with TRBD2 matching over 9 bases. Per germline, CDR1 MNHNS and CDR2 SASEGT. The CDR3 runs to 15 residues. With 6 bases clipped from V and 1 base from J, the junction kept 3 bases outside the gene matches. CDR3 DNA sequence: TGTGCCAGCAGAAGACTAGCGGAGAACACCGGGGAGCTGTTTTTT. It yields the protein CASRRLAENTGELFF.

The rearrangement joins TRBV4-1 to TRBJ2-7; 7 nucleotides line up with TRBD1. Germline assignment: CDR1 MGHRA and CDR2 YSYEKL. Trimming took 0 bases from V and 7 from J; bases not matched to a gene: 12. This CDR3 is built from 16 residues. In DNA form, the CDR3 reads TGCGCCAGCAGCCAAGACCCGGGACAGCCAGCCGTGGAGCAGTACTTC. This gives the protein CASSQDPGQPAVEQYF.

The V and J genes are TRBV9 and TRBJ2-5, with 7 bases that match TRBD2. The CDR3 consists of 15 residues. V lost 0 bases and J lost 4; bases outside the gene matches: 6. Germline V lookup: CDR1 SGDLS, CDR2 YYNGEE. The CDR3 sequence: CASSVAAGALETQYF. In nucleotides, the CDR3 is TGTGCCAGCAGCGTAGCGGCGGGAGCCTTAGAGACCCAGTACTTC.

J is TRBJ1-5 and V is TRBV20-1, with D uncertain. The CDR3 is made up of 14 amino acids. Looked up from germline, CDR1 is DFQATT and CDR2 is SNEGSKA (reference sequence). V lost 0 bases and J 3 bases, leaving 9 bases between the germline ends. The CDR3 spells CSARDSRVNQPQHF. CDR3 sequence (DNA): TGCAGTGCTAGAGATTCCCGGGTCAATCAGCCCCAGCATTTT.

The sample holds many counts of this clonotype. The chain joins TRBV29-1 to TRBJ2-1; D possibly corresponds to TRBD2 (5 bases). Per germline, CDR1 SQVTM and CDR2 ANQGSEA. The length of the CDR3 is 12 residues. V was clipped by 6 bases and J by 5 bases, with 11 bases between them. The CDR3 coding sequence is TGCAGCGTGCGGACTGGGGACAATGAGCAGTTCTTC. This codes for CSVRTGDNEQFF.

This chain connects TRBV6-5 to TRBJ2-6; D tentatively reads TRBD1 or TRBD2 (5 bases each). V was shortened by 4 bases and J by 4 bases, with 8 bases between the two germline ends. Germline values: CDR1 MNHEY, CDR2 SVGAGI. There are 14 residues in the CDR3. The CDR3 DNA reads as TGTGCCAGCAGTTCATGGGACGGGGCCAACGTCCTGACTTTC. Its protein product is CASSSWDGANVLTF.

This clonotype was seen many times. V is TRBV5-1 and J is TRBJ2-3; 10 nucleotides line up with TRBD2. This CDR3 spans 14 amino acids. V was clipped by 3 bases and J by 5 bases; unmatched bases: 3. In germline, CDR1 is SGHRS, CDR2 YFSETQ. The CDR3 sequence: CASSSSGGGDTQYF. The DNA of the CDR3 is TGCGCCAGCAGCTCTAGCGGGGGTGGAGATACGCAGTATTTT.

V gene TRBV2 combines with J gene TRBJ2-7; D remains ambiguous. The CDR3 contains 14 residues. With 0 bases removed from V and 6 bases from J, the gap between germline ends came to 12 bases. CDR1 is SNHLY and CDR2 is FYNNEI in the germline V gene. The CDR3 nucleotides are TGTGCCAGCAGTGAAGCGGTCAGTTTGGGCGAGCAGTACTTC. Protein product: CASSEAVSLGEQYF.

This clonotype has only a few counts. CDR3 DNA sequence: TGCAGTGCTAGGGGGACAGGTGGGGTTGGGGAAAAACTGTTTTTT. Residues: CSARGTGGVGEKLFF. The chain is built from TRBV20-1 and TRBJ1-4; 8 bases agree with TRBD1. Germline loops: CDR1 DFQATT, CDR2 SNEGSKA (reference sequence). The CDR3 consists of 15 residues. The V segment lost 3 bases and the J segment 8 bases; nucleotides outside the gene matches: 11.

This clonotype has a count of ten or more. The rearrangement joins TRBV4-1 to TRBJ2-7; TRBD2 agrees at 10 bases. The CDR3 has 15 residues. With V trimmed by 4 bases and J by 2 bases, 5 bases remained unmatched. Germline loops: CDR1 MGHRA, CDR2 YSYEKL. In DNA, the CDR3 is TGCGCCAGCAGCCGATCTAGCGGGGGCCCCTACGAGCAGTACTTC. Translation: CASSRSSGGPYEQYF.

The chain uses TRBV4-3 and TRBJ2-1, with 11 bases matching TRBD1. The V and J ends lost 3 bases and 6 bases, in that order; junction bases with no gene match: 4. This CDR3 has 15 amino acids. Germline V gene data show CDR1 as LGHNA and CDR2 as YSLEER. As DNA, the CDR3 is TGCGCCAGCAGCCAGTGGGACAGGGGGAGCAATGAGCAGTTCTTC. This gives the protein CASSQWDRGSNEQFF.

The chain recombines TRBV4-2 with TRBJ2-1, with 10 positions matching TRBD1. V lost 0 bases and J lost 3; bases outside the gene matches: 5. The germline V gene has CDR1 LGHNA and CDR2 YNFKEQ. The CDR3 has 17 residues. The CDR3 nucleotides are TGTGCCAGCAGCCAAGATGGACAGGGGGTGGTCTACAATGAGCAGTTCTTC. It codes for CASSQDGQGVVYNEQFF.

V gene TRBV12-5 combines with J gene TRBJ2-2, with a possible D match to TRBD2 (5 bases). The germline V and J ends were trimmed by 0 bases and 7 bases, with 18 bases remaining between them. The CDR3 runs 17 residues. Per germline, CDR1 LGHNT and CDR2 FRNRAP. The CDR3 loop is CASGLVTGPQRHGELFF. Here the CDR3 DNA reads TGTGCTAGTGGTTTGGTAACCGGGCCACAGCGGCACGGGGAGCTGTTTTTT.